This TCR beta chain was captured by sequencing in a study of T cells in localized non-small cell lung cancer. Findings and limits, study-wide: The study detected a median roughly 57 of the top 100 tumor clones in adjacent lung. T cell clonality was highest in uninvolved adjacent lung, above tumor.

This table comes from immunoSEQ multiplex PCR, and its TCRdb copy is limited to in-frame clones, with some not included. The data show around 30,000 clones, roughly 92% seen once. About this clone: No antigen is known for it.

After removal of 4 bases from V and 1 base from J, the junction contained 6 bases not matched to a gene. The CDR3 runs 16 residues. Germline CDR1 reads LGHNA; CDR2 reads YSLEER. This chain joins TRBV4-3 and TRBJ2-1; 8 nucleotides match TRBD2. Sequencing was performed on peripheral blood, taken before any cancer treatment. The receptor comes from a woman aged 40-69 years with stage I lung adenocarcinoma. The CDR3 sequence is CASSLKREWSYNEQFF. In DNA form, the CDR3 reads TGCGCCAGCAGCCTCAAGCGGGAGTGGTCCTACAATGAGCAGTTCTTC.